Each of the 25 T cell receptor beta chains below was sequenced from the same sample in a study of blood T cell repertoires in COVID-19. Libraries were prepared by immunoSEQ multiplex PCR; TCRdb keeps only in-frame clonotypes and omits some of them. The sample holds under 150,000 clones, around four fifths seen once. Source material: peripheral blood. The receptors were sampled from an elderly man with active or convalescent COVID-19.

The CDR3 reads CASSKDSSRKETQYF. The CDR3 DNA reads as TGCGCCAGCAGCAAGGACTCCAGCCGAAAAGAGACCCAGTACTTC. This chain uses TRBV5-1 with TRBJ2-5, with D perhaps TRBD2 (5 bases). Germline V CDR1 and CDR2: SGHRS, YFSETQ. The germline V and J ends were trimmed by 4 bases and 3 bases, with 16 bases remaining between them. The CDR3 sequence is 15 residues long.

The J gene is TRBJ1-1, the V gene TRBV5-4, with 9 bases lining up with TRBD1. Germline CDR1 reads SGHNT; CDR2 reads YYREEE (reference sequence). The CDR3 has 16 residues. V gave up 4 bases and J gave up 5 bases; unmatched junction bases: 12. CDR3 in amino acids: CASSLQQGALVTEAFF. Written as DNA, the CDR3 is TGTGCCAGCAGCCTACAACAGGGGGCGCTTGTAACTGAAGCTTTCTTT.

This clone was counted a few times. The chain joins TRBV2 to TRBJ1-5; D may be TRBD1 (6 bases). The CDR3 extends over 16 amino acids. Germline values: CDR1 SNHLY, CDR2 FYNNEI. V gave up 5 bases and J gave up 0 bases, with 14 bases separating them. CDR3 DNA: TGTGCCAGCAGTCAAGGGGGGCCTTATAGCAATCAGCCCCAGCATTTT. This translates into CASSQGGPYSNQPQHF.

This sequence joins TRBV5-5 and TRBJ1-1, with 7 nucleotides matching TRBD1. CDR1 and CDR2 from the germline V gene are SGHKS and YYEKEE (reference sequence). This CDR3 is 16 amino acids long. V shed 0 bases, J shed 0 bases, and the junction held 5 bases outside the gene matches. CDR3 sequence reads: CASSLDHRGLNTEAFF. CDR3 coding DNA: TGTGCCAGCAGCTTGGACCACAGGGGACTGAACACTGAAGCTTTCTTT.

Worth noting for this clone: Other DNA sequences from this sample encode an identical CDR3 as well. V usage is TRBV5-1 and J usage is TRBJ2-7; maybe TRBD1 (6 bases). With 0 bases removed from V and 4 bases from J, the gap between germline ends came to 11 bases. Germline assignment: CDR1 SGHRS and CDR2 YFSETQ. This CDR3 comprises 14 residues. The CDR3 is CASSLVGQTYEQYF. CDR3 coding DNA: TGCGCCAGCAGCTTGGTAGGACAGACATACGAGCAGTACTTC.

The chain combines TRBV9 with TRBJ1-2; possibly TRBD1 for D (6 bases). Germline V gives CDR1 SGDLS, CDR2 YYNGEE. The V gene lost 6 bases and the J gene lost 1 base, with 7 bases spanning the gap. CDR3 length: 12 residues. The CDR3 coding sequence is TGTGCCAGCACGGACAGTAACTATGGCTACACCTTC. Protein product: CASTDSNYGYTF.

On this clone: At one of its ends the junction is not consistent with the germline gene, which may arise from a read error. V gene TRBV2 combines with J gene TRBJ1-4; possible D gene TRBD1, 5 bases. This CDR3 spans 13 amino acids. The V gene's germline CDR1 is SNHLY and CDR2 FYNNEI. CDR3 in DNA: TGTGCCAGCAGGGAAGGGGCGAATGAAAAACTGTTTTTT. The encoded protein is CASREGANEKLFF.

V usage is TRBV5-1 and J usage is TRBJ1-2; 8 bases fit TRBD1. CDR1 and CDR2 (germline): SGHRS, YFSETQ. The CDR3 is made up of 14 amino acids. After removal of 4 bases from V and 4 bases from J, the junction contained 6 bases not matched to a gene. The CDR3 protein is CASSDSTGGYGYTF. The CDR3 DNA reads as TGCGCCAGCAGCGACTCTACAGGGGGCTATGGCTACACCTTC.

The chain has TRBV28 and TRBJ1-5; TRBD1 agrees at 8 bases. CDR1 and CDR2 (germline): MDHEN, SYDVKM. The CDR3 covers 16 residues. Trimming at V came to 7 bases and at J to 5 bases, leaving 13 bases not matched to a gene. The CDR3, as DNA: TGTGCCAGCATTGTCCGCGGACAGGGTAAGGATCAGCCCCAGCATTTT. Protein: CASIVRGQGKDQPQHF.

CDR3 residues: CASSPGTGPTEAFF. The CDR3, as DNA: TGTGCCAGTAGTCCCGGGACAGGTCCCACTGAAGCTTTCTTT. The chain combines TRBV19 with TRBJ1-1; TRBD1 agrees at 8 bases. The V segment lost 5 bases and the J segment 4 bases; nucleotides outside the gene matches: 6. There are 14 residues in the CDR3. The germline CDR1 and CDR2 sequences are LNHDA and SQIVND (reference sequence).

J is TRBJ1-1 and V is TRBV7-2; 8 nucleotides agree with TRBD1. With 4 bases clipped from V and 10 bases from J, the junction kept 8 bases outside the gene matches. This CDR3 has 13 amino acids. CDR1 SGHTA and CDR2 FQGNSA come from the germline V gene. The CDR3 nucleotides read TGTGCCAGCAGCTCAGACAGGGGAGGTGGAGCTTTCTTT. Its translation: CASSSDRGGGAFF.

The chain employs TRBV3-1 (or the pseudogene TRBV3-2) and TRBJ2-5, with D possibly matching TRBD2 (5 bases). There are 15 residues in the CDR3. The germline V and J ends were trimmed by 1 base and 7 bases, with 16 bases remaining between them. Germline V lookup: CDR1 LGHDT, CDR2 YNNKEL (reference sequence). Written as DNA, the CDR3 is TGTGCCAGCAGCCAAGCGGCTAGCCTACGGGGGACCCAGTACTTC. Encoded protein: CASSQAASLRGTQYF.

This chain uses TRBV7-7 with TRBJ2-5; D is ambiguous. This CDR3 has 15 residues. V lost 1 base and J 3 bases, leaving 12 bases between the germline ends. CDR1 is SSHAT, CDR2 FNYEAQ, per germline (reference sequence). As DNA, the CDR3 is TGTGCCAGCAGCTTAGTTCAGCTAAGCGAAGAGACCCAGTACTTC. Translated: CASSLVQLSEETQYF.

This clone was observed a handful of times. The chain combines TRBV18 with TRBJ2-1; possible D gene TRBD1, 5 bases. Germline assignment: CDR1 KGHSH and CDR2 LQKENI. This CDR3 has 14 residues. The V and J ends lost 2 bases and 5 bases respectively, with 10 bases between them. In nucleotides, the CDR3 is TGTGCCAGCTCACCATGGGGCGGCGACAATGAGCAGTTCTTC. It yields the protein CASSPWGGDNEQFF. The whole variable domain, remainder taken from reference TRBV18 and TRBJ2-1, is NAGVMQNPRHLVRRRGQEARLRCSPMKGHSHVYWYRQLPEEGLKFMVYLQKENIIDESGMPKERFSAEFPKEGPSILRIQQVVRGDSAAYFCASSPWGGDNEQFFGPGTRLTVL.

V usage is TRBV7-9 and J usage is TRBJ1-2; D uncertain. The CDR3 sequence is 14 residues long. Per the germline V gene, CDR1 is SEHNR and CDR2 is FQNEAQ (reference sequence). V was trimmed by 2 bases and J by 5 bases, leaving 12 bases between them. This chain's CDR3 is CASSLLERAYGYTF. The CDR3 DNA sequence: TGTGCCAGCAGCTTACTCGAGCGGGCGTATGGCTACACCTTC.

CDR3: CAWSTPGGFWGYTF. DNA of the CDR3: TGTGCCTGGAGTACCCCGGGGGGTTTCTGGGGCTACACCTTC. This chain uses TRBV30 with TRBJ1-2; possibly TRBD1 for D (5 bases). Looked up from germline, CDR1 is GTSNPN and CDR2 is SVGIG (reference sequence). Trimming left V 2 bases short and J 8 bases short, with 18 bases between. The CDR3 contains 14 residues.

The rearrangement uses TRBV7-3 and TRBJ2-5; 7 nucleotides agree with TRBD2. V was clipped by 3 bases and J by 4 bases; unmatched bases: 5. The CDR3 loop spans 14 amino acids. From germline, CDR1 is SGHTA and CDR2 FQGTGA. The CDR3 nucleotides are TGTGCCAGCAGCTTCGCTTCGGGGGGAGAGACCCAGTACTTC. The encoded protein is CASSFASGGETQYF.

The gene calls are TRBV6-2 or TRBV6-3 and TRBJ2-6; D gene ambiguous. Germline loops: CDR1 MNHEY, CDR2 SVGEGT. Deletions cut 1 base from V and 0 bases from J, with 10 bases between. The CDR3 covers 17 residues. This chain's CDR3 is CASSYWPGPSGANVLTF. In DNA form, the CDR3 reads TGTGCCAGCAGTTACTGGCCAGGCCCCTCTGGGGCCAACGTCCTGACTTTC.

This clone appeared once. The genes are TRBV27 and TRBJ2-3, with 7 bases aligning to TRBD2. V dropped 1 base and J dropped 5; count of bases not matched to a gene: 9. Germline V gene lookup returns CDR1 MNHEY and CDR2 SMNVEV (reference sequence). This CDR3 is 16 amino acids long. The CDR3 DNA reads TGTGCCAGCAGTTTATGGAGCGGGGACCCTGGAGATACGCAGTATTTT. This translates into CASSLWSGDPGDTQYF.

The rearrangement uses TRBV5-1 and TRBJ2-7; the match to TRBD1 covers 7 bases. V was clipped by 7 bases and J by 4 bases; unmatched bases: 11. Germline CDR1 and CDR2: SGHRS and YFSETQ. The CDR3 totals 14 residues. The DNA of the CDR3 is TGCGCCAGCGGCCTCAGGGGACAGACGTACGAGCAGTACTTC. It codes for CASGLRGQTYEQYF.

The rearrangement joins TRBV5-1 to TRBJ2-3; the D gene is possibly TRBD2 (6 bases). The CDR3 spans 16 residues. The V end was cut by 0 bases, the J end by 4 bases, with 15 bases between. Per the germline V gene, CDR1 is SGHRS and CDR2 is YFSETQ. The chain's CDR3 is CASSLAFGGRADTQYF. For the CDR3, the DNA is TGCGCCAGCAGCTTGGCCTTCGGGGGACGGGCAGATACGCAGTATTTT.

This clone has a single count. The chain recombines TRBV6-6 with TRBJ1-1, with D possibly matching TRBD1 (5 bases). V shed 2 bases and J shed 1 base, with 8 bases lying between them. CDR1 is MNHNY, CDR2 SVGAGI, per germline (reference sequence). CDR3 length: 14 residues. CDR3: CASSYVGGNTEAFF. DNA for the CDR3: TGTGCCAGCAGTTACGTGGGGGGGAACACTGAAGCTTTCTTT.

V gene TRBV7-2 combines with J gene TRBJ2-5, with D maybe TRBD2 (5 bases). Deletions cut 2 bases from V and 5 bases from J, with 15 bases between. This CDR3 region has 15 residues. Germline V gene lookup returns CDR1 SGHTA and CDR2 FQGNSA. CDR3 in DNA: TGTGCCAGCAGCTTAACGTGGAGGACGCGGGAGACCCAGTACTTC. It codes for CASSLTWRTRETQYF. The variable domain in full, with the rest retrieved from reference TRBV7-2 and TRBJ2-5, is GAGVSQSPSNKVTEKGKDVELRCDPISGHTALYWYRQSLGQGLEFLIYFQGNSAPDKSGLPSDRFSAERTGGSVSTLTIQRTQQEDSAVYLCASSLTWRTRETQYFGPGTRLLVL.

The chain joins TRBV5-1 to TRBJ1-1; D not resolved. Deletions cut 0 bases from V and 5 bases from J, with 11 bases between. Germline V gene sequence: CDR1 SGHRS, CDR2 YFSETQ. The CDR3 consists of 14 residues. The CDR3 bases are TGCGCCAGCAGCTTGGCCCCTAGTGGAACTGAAGCTTTCTTT. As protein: CASSLAPSGTEAFF.

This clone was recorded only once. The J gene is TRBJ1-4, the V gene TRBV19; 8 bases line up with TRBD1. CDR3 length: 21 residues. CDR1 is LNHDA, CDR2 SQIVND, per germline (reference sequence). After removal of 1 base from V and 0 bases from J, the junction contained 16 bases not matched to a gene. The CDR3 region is CASSIGGRGPLDFPTNEKLFF. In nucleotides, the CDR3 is TGTGCCAGTAGTATAGGTGGCAGGGGGCCGCTCGATTTCCCAACTAATGAAAAACTGTTTTTT.